This T cell receptor (beta chain) was documented in a study of beta chain features in type 1 diabetes. Whole-study results and caveats: Type 1 diabetes patients had TCRB CDR3s that were shorter (moderately but significantly so) in all four CD4+ subsets.

Sorting produced populations that all topped 95% purity. The table lists this clone with a few counts. What it binds is not known. All of the isolated RNA was reverse transcribed, so expressed TCRB transcripts were sequenced. Measured with immunoSEQ multiplex PCR; TCRdb has only the in-frame clones, and not every one. Of 600,000 to 700,000 clones in the sample, around 11% were seen once. The sample consisted of naive CD4+ T cells from blood. The clonotype comes from a man aged 25 to 40 with type 1 diabetes.

The CDR3 reads CSVVGRLMNTEAFF. CDR3 nucleotide sequence: TGCAGCGTTGTGGGACGGCTAATGAACACTGAAGCTTTCTTT. This chain links TRBV29-1 with TRBJ1-1; tentative D call: TRBD1 (5 bases). Germline V CDR1 and CDR2: SQVTM, ANQGSEA. Trimming took 4 bases from V and 0 from J, leaving 12 bases between them. The CDR3 extends over 14 amino acids.